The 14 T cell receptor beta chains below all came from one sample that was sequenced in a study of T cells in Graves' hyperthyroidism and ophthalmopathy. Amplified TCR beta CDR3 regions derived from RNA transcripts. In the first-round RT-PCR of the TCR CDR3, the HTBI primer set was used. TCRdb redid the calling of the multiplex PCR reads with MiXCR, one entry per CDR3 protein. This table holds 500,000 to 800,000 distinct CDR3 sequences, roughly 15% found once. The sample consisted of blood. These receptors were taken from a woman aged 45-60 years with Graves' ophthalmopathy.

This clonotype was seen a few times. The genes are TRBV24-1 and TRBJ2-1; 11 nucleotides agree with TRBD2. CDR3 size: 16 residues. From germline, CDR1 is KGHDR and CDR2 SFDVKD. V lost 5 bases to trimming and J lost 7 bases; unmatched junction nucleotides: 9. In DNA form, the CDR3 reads TGTGCCACCAGTGTAGGGCTAGCGGGAGGATGGAATGAGCAGTTCTTC. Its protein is CATSVGLAGGWNEQFF.

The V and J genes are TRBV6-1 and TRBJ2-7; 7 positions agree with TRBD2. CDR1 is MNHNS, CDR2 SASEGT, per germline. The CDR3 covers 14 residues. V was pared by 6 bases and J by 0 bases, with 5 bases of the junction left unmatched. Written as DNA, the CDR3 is TGTGCCAGCAGCCCACTAGCGAACTCCTACGAGCAGTACTTC. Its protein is CASSPLANSYEQYF.

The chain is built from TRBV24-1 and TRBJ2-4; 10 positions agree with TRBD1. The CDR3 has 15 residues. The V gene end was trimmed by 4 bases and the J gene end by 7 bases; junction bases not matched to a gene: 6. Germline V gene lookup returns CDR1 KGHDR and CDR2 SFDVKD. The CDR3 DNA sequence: TGTGCCACCAGTGACCCCGACAGGGGGCGCAACATTCAGTACTTC. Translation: CATSDPDRGRNIQYF.

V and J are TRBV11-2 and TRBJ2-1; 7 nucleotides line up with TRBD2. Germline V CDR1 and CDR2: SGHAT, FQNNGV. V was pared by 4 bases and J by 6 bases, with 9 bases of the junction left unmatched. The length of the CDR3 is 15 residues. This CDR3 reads CASSSWGGRFNEQFF. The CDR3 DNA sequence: TGTGCCAGCAGCTCCTGGGGCGGGAGATTCAATGAGCAGTTCTTC.

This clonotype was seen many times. CDR3 residues: CASSLESWREQYF. Here the CDR3 DNA reads TGTGCCAGCAGCTTAGAGTCATGGCGTGAGCAGTACTTC. V gene TRBV7-2 combines with J gene TRBJ2-7, with no clear D. Trimming removed 1 base from V and 7 bases from J, with 11 bases in between. This CDR3 has 13 residues. Germline V gene data show CDR1 as SGHTA and CDR2 as FQGNSA.

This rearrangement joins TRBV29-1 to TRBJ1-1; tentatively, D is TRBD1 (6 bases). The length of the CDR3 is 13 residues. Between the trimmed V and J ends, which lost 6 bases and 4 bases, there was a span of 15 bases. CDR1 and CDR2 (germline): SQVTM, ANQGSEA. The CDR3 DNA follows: TGCAGCGTACAGACAGGAATGAGCACTGAAGCTTTCTTT. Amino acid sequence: CSVQTGMSTEAFF.

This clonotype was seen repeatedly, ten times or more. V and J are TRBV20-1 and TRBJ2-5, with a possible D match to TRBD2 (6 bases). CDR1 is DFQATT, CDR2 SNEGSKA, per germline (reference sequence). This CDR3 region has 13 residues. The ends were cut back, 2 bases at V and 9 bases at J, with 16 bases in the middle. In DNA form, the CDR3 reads TGCAGTGCTAGATCCCTAGCCTGGGGGGCCCAGTACTTC. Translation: CSARSLAWGAQYF.

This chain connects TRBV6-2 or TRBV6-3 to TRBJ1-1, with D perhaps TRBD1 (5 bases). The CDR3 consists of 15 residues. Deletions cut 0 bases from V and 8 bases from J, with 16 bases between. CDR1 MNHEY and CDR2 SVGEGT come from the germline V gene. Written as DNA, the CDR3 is TGTGCCAGCAGTTACTCGTTTGGTAGGGACCAAGAAGCTTTCTTT. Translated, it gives CASSYSFGRDQEAFF.

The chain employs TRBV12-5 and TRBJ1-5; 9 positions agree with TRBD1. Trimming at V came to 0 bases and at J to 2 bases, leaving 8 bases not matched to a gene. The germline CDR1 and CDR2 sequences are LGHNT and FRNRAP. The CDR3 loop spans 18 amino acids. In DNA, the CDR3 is TGTGCTAGTGGTTTGGTATCTCTGGACAGGGGATGCAATCAGCCCCAGCATTTT. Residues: CASGLVSLDRGCNQPQHF.

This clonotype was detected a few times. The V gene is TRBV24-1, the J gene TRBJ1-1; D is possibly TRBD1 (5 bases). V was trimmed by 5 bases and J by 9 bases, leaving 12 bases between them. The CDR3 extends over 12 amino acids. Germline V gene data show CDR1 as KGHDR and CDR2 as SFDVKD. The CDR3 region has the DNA TGTGCCACCAGTGGGGTTAAGGGGAAAGCTTTCTTT. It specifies CATSGVKGKAFF.

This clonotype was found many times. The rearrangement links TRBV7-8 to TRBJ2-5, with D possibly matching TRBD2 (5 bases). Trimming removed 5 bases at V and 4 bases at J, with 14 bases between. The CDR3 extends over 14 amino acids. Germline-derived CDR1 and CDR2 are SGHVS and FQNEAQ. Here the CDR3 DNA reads TGTGCCAGCAGCCCGCAAGCGGCATCAGAGACCCAGTACTTC. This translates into CASSPQAASETQYF. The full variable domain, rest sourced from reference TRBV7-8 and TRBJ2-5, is GAGVSQSPRYKVAKRGQDVALRCDPISGHVSLFWYQQALGQGPEFLTYFQNEAQLDKSGLPSDRFFAERPEGSVSTLKIQRTQQEDSAVYLCASSPQAASETQYFGPGTRLLVL.

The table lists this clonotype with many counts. The CDR3 bases are TGTGCCAGCAGTCCGGCCATACGGCCCGACGCGAACACCGGGGAGCTGTTTTTT. It yields the protein CASSPAIRPDANTGELFF. This chain connects TRBV6-1 to TRBJ2-2; no reliable D call. The V and J ends lost 5 bases and 0 bases respectively, with 19 bases between them. Germline V gives CDR1 MNHNS, CDR2 SASEGT. CDR3 size: 18 residues.

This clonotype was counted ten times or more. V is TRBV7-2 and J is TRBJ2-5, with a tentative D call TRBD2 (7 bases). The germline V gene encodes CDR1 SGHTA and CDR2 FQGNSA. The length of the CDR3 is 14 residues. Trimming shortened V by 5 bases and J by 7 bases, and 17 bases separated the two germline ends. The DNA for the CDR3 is TGTGCCAGCAGCCAACAGGGAGGGGGGGGGACCCAGTACTTC. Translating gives CASSQQGGGGTQYF. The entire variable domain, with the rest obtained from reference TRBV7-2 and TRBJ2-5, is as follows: GAGVSQSPSNKVTEKGKDVELRCDPISGHTALYWYRQSLGQGLEFLIYFQGNSAPDKSGLPSDRFSAERTGGSVSTLTIQRTQQEDSAVYLCASSQQGGGGTQYFGPGTRLLVL.

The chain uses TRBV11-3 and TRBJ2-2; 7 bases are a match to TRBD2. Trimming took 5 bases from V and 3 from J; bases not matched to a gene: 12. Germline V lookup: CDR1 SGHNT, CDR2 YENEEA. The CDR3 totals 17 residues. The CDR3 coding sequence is TGTGCCAGCAGCCCCGTGCCCCTAGCGGAAGACACCGGGGAGCTGTTTTTT. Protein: CASSPVPLAEDTGELFF.